Presented here are 29 T cell receptor beta chains from one specimen sequenced in a study of blood T cell repertoires in COVID-19. The protocol was immunoSEQ multiplex PCR, while the TCRdb copy is restricted to in-frame clones and leaves out a portion. The profile shows roughly 220,000 clones, approximately 80% of them singletons. The sequenced material came from peripheral blood. All receptors derive from a woman older than 75 with COVID-19, enrolled during active disease.

This sequence joins TRBV20-1 and TRBJ2-7, with D perhaps matching TRBD2 (5 bases). Germline V gene lookup returns CDR1 DFQATT and CDR2 SNEGSKA (reference sequence). V was clipped by 3 bases and J by 6 bases, with 12 bases between them. There are 12 residues in the CDR3. The CDR3 sequence: CSASSLASEQYF. The CDR3 region has the DNA TGCAGTGCTAGTTCCTTAGCGAGCGAGCAGTACTTC.

The J gene is TRBJ1-2, the V gene TRBV3-1 (or the pseudogene TRBV3-2); D may be TRBD1 (5 bases). V was trimmed by 4 bases and J by 7 bases, leaving 13 bases between them. CDR3 length: 13 amino acids. Looked up from germline, CDR1 is LGHDT and CDR2 is YNNKEL (reference sequence). The CDR3 region has the DNA TGTGCCAGCAGCCCCGCAGGGAGGAGTGGCTACACCTTC. This sequence encodes CASSPAGRSGYTF.

The chain carries TRBV27 and TRBJ2-1; 13 bases are shared with TRBD2. CDR3 length: 16 residues. In germline, CDR1 is MNHEY, CDR2 SMNVEV (reference sequence). J lost 6 bases, V lost 4 bases, and 6 bases had no gene match. CDR3 DNA sequence: TGTGCCAGCAGTTCCCCGACTAGCGGGGGGTCCAATGAGCAGTTCTTC. Translating gives CASSSPTSGGSNEQFF.

The genes are TRBV28 and TRBJ1-1; D may be TRBD1 (6 bases). The CDR3 has 14 amino acids. Looked up from germline, CDR1 is MDHEN and CDR2 is SYDVKM. Trimming removed 2 bases from V and 3 bases from J, with 10 bases in between. This CDR3 reads CASSLEGVDTEAFF. DNA of the CDR3: TGTGCCAGCAGTTTAGAGGGGGTGGACACTGAAGCTTTCTTT.

The genes are TRBV7-9 and TRBJ1-1; D possibly corresponds to TRBD1 (5 bases). Per germline, CDR1 SEHNR and CDR2 FQNEAQ (reference sequence). This CDR3 is 13 amino acids long. V was cut by 5 bases and J by 7 bases, with 14 bases left in between. The CDR3 DNA reads TGTGCCAGCAGCCAACCCCAGGGACTTGAAGCTTTCTTT. This translates into CASSQPQGLEAFF.

The sample holds one count of this clone. The chain employs TRBV4-2 and TRBJ2-7; 7 nucleotides align to TRBD2. The CDR3 length is 16 residues. After removal of 6 bases from V and 2 bases from J, the junction contained 13 bases not matched to a gene. CDR1 and CDR2 (germline): LGHNA, YNFKEQ. CDR3 protein: CASSREAGLSTYEQYF. For the CDR3, the DNA is TGTGCCAGCAGTCGGGAGGCGGGACTTAGTACCTACGAGCAGTACTTC.

This clone showed up just a few times. The V and J genes are TRBV7-6 and TRBJ1-4; TRBD1 agrees at 10 bases. The junction had 7 bases not matched to a gene; V was cut back by 5 bases and J by 4 bases. Per germline, CDR1 SGHVS and CDR2 FNYEAQ. The CDR3 runs to 16 residues. The CDR3 loop is CASSVGTGDNNEKLFF. CDR3 DNA: TGTGCCAGCAGCGTCGGGACAGGGGATAATAATGAAAAACTGTTTTTT.

The CDR3 sequence: CASSVGMTQYF. The CDR3 region has the DNA TGTGCCAGCAGCGTCGGGATGACCCAGTACTTC. The chain links TRBV11-1 to TRBJ2-5; maybe TRBD2 (5 bases). This CDR3 region has 11 residues. Germline CDR1 SGHAT, CDR2 FQDESV (reference sequence). Trimming stripped 5 bases from V and 7 bases from J, with 8 bases between.

The rearrangement links TRBV6-6 to TRBJ1-2; D gene unclear. V dropped 5 bases and J dropped 0 bases, with 7 bases sitting between them. There are 13 residues in the CDR3. The V gene's germline CDR1 is MNHNY and CDR2 SVGAGI (reference sequence). CDR3 sequence (DNA): TGTGCCAGCAGTCCCCAGGCTAACTATGGCTACACCTTC. Protein: CASSPQANYGYTF.

This rearrangement joins TRBV5-1 to TRBJ1-3; no clear D gene. The CDR3 has 15 residues. Trimming took 3 bases from V and 4 from J, leaving 14 bases between them. Germline values: CDR1 SGHRS, CDR2 YFSETQ. The CDR3 here is CASSSGGVAGNTIYF. The CDR3 coding sequence is TGCGCCAGCAGCTCCGGTGGGGTAGCGGGAAACACCATATATTTT.

The chain joins TRBV2 to TRBJ2-7; tentative D call: TRBD1 (5 bases). Germline assignment: CDR1 SNHLY and CDR2 FYNNEI. V was cut by 5 bases and J by 7 bases, with 15 bases left in between. The CDR3 is 13 amino acids. In DNA form, the CDR3 reads TGTGCCAGCAGTTACCAGGGCCTAGGGGAGCAGTACTTC. It is translated as CASSYQGLGEQYF.

This clone was seen a handful of times. V gene TRBV5-4 combines with J gene TRBJ1-2; 10 nucleotides line up with TRBD1. The CDR3 length is 14 residues. Germline V gene sequence: CDR1 SGHNT, CDR2 YYREEE (reference sequence). After removal of 3 bases from V and 7 bases from J, the junction contained 6 bases not matched to a gene. CDR3 bases: TGTGCCAGCAGCTCGGGACAGGGGCTACGTGGCTACACCTTC. Encoded protein: CASSSGQGLRGYTF.

The chain carries TRBV4-3 and TRBJ1-2, with D maybe TRBD1 (6 bases). Germline V lookup: CDR1 LGHNA, CDR2 YSLEER. V lost 1 base and J lost 5, with 11 bases in between. The CDR3 has 14 amino acids. The DNA for the CDR3 is TGCGCCAGCAGCCAAGGAGCCACAGGGTATGGCTACACCTTC. Residues: CASSQGATGYGYTF.

This clone was recorded a few times. The chain has TRBV30 and TRBJ2-3; D unclear. The CDR3 totals 13 residues. V lost 1 base and J lost 5, with 10 bases in between. Germline assignment: CDR1 GTSNPN and CDR2 SVGIG (reference sequence). CDR3: CAWSGWALDTQYF. In DNA form, the CDR3 reads TGTGCCTGGAGTGGCTGGGCGCTAGATACGCAGTATTTT.

The V and J genes are TRBV7-8 and TRBJ1-1; D not certain. The CDR3 runs 14 residues. Looked up from germline, CDR1 is SGHVS and CDR2 is FQNEAQ. V was shortened by 2 bases and J by 6 bases, with 13 bases between the two germline ends. This CDR3 is CASSLTQLKAEAFF. DNA of the CDR3: TGTGCCAGCAGCTTAACACAGTTAAAGGCTGAAGCTTTCTTT.

This chain links TRBV2 with TRBJ1-5; 9 positions match TRBD1. Germline CDR1 reads SNHLY; CDR2 reads FYNNEI. V lost 6 bases, J lost 11 bases, and 11 bases stayed unmatched. This CDR3 spans 14 amino acids. This CDR3 reads CASRDRTGARAQHF. The CDR3, as DNA: TGTGCCAGCAGAGATAGGACAGGGGCTAGAGCCCAGCATTTT.

The rearrangement joins TRBV7-2 to TRBJ1-2; D might be TRBD1 (5 bases). V was pared by 3 bases and J by 0 bases, with 11 bases between. Germline V gene lookup returns CDR1 SGHTA and CDR2 FQGNSA. CDR3 length equals 15 residues. Here the CDR3 reads CASSFDSATNYGYTF. In DNA, the CDR3 is TGTGCCAGCAGCTTCGACAGTGCAACTAACTATGGCTACACCTTC.

The chain is built from TRBV9 and TRBJ1-6; D gene unclear. The CDR3 sequence is 16 residues long. V was shortened by 0 bases and J by 3 bases, with 10 bases between the two germline ends. Per the germline V gene, CDR1 is SGDLS and CDR2 is YYNGEE. CDR3 sequence reads: CASSVGGTGYNSPLHF. The CDR3, as DNA: TGTGCCAGCAGCGTAGGTGGAACGGGCTATAATTCACCCCTCCACTTT.

The rearrangement links TRBV10-3 to TRBJ1-4; D perhaps matches TRBD1 (6 bases). The V end lost 4 bases, the J end lost 3 bases, and 6 bases lay between the germline ends. Looked up from germline, CDR1 is ENHRY and CDR2 is SYGVKD. The CDR3 is made up of 13 amino acids. Written as DNA, the CDR3 is TGTGCCATCAGTGGGACAGCTAATGAAAAACTGTTTTTT. Its translation is CAISGTANEKLFF.

The V and J genes are TRBV3-1 (or the pseudogene TRBV3-2) and TRBJ2-2; D unresolved. Germline-derived CDR1 and CDR2 are LGHDT and YNNKEL (reference sequence). This CDR3 has 15 amino acids. V was shortened by 5 bases and J by 7 bases, with 17 bases between the two germline ends. The CDR3 loop reads CASSSTRNSRGELFF. As DNA, the CDR3 is TGTGCCAGCAGCTCGACACGGAACAGCCGCGGGGAGCTGTTTTTT.

V is TRBV5-1 and J is TRBJ1-1; no clear D gene. CDR1 SGHRS and CDR2 YFSETQ come from the germline V gene. The CDR3 is 14 residues long. The ends were cut back, 0 bases at V and 0 bases at J, with 6 bases in the middle. The CDR3 sequence is CASSLGALNTEAFF. CDR3 nucleotide sequence: TGCGCCAGCAGCTTGGGGGCTCTGAACACTGAAGCTTTCTTT.

This chain joins TRBV7-2 and TRBJ1-5; D is undetermined. The V and J ends lost 1 base and 4 bases respectively, with 14 bases between them. Germline V gene lookup returns CDR1 SGHTA and CDR2 FQGNSA. The CDR3 runs 16 residues. DNA for the CDR3: TGTGCCAGCAGCTTAGTGGGATCGGGAGGGAATCAGCCCCAGCATTTT. Its translation is CASSLVGSGGNQPQHF.

V is TRBV10-3 and J is TRBJ2-7, with 8 bases identical to TRBD2. Germline-derived CDR1 and CDR2 are ENHRY and SYGVKD. With 3 bases clipped from V and 9 bases from J, the junction kept 13 bases outside the gene matches. The length of the CDR3 is 15 residues. The CDR3: CAISEDGRAAGGQYF. Here the CDR3 DNA reads TGTGCCATCAGTGAAGACGGGAGGGCCGCCGGCGGGCAGTACTTC.

The chain joins TRBV6-5 to TRBJ2-3, with D possibly being TRBD2 (6 bases). The V and J ends lost 2 bases and 10 bases respectively, with 22 bases between them. The germline gives CDR1 MNHEY, CDR2 SVGAGI. This CDR3 is 16 amino acids long. For the CDR3, the DNA is TGTGCCAGCAGTTACGGTGGGACTGGGCCCTTTAGGGCGCAGTATTTT. Translating gives CASSYGGTGPFRAQYF.

The gene calls are TRBV3-1 (or the pseudogene TRBV3-2) and TRBJ2-1; TRBD2 matches 14 bases. Losses at the gene ends were 3 bases for V and 8 bases for J; bases not matched to a gene: 3. This CDR3 is built from 15 residues. Germline V gene lookup returns CDR1 LGHDT and CDR2 YNNKEL (reference sequence). This CDR3 reads CASSQTSGRGYEQFF. The DNA of the CDR3 is TGTGCCAGCAGCCAGACTAGCGGGAGGGGCTATGAGCAGTTCTTC.

V and J are TRBV2 and TRBJ2-7; D might be TRBD2 (6 bases). CDR1 SNHLY and CDR2 FYNNEI come from the germline V gene. Trimming removed 4 bases at V and 3 bases at J, with 13 bases between. The CDR3 loop spans 14 amino acids. CDR3 residues: CASSGEAGLYEQYF. CDR3 in DNA: TGTGCCAGCAGTGGGGAAGCGGGCCTCTACGAGCAGTACTTC.

The V gene is TRBV24-1, the J gene TRBJ2-2; 8 bases are shared with TRBD1. This CDR3 spans 15 amino acids. J lost 3 bases, V lost 7 bases, and 6 bases had no gene match. Germline CDR1 KGHDR, CDR2 SFDVKD. This CDR3 is CATRRSGQDTGELFF. CDR3 DNA sequence: TGTGCCACCAGGAGATCGGGACAGGACACCGGGGAGCTGTTTTTT.

The chain couples TRBV6-5 to TRBJ2-3; TRBD2 agrees at 13 bases. Germline loops: CDR1 MNHEY, CDR2 SVGAGI. Trimming took 8 bases from V and 5 from J; bases not matched to a gene: 1. The CDR3 loop spans 13 amino acids. The CDR3: CASGLAGVDTQYF. The CDR3 region has the DNA TGTGCCAGCGGACTAGCGGGAGTAGATACGCAGTATTTT.

The chain has TRBV4-1 and TRBJ2-2; 10 bases match TRBD2. Germline lookup yields CDR1 MGHRA and CDR2 YSYEKL. The CDR3 spans 17 residues. Losses at the gene ends were 4 bases for V and 3 bases for J; bases not matched to a gene: 8. CDR3 sequence reads: CASSRASGGRDTGELFF. In nucleotides, the CDR3 is TGCGCCAGCAGCCGGGCTAGCGGGGGCCGAGACACCGGGGAGCTGTTTTTT.